The 2 T cell receptor beta chains listed next were all sequenced from one sample in a study of blood T cell repertoires in COVID-19. The data were produced by immunoSEQ multiplex PCR, yet TCRdb's version contains in-frame clones alone and is incomplete. Of 170,000 or so clones in the sample, about 86% were seen once. The sequenced sample consisted of peripheral blood. The receptors here all came from a woman aged 70-85 years with COVID-19, enrolled during active disease.

V gene TRBV30 combines with J gene TRBJ2-7; tentatively, D is TRBD1 (6 bases). The CDR3 extends over 13 amino acids. Between the trimmed V and J ends, which lost 5 bases and 0 bases, there was a span of 11 bases. Germline V gives CDR1 GTSNPN, CDR2 SVGIG (reference sequence). The DNA for the CDR3 is TGTGCCTGGTCCCGGGACAACTCCTACGAGCAGTACTTC. Translating gives CAWSRDNSYEQYF.

This chain links TRBV3-1 (or the pseudogene TRBV3-2) with TRBJ2-7; 11 bases are shared with TRBD2. CDR3 length: 13 amino acids. CDR1 is LGHDT and CDR2 is YNNKEL in the germline V gene (reference sequence). J was trimmed by 7 bases and V by 7 bases; bases with no gene match: 6. The CDR3, as DNA: TGTGCCAGCAAGACTAGCGGGGCTGGAGAGCAGTACTTC. Its protein is CASKTSGAGEQYF.